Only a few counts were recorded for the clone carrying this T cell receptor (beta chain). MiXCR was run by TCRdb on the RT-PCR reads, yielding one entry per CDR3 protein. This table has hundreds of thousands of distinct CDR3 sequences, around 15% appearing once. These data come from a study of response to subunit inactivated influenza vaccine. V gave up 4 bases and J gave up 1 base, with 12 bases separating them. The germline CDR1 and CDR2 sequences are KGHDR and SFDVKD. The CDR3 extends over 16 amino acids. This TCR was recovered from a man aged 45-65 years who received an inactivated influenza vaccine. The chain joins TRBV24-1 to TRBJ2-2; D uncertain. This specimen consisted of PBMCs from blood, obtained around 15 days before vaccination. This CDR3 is CATSERRAKNTGELFF. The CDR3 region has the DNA TGTGCCACCAGTGAACGACGGGCCAAGAACACCGGGGAGCTGTTTTTT.